This T cell receptor (beta chain) came from a study of T cell changes during pregnancy in multiple sclerosis. This table comes from immunoSEQ multiplex PCR, and its TCRdb copy is limited to in-frame clones, with some not included. Of around 74,000 clones listed, 70% to 90% are singletons. Germline V CDR1 and CDR2: SEHNR, FQNEAQ (reference sequence). The V and J ends lost 5 bases and 0 bases, in that order; junction bases with no gene match: 2. This CDR3 has 14 amino acids. Sequencing was performed on peripheral blood, taken before pregnancy. This rearrangement joins TRBV7-9 to TRBJ2-5, with 8 bases identical to TRBD2. The sequence was obtained from a female donor with multiple sclerosis, enrolled in a pregnancy study. This CDR3 is CASSSSGDQETQYF. CDR3 coding DNA: TGTGCCAGCAGCAGTAGCGGGGACCAAGAGACCCAGTACTTC.